The rows below give T cell receptor beta chains drawn from one sample of a study of a mutant IDH1 vaccine in newly diagnosed glioma. Antigens for these TCRs are unknown. Profiling relied on immunoSEQ multiplex PCR, and the TCRdb table lists in-frame clones only, not all of them. The sample shows fewer than 45,000 clones, 84% of them seen only once. The source was PBMCs, collected from a glioma patient whose treatment included an IDH1 peptide vaccine. These receptors were collected from a man aged 40-49 years with glioma. Each CDR3 is given with its conserved first and last residue. A D gene is named only where the DNA matches it firmly. Clone size appears in some rows only: once, few, many, or a class for an expanded clone.

J gene: TRBJ2-5
D gene: .
V gene: TRBV7-8
clone size: few
CDR3 protein: CASSLGRQQETQYF
CDR3 DNA: TGTGCCAGCAGCTTAGGACGGCAGCAAGAGACCCAGTACTTC

J gene: TRBJ2-5
D gene: .
V gene: TRBV7-9
clone size: .
CDR3 protein: CASSNLGNQETQYF
CDR3 DNA: TGTGCCAGCAGCAACTTGGGAAATCAAGAGACCCAGTACTTC

J gene: TRBJ2-1
D gene: TRBD2
V gene: TRBV7-7
clone size: .
CDR3 protein: CASSPGTSGSSYNEQFF
CDR3 DNA: TGTGCCAGCAGCCCCGGGACTAGCGGGAGCTCCTACAATGAGCAGTTCTTC

J gene: TRBJ2-7
D gene: TRBD2
V gene: TRBV27
clone size: .
CDR3 protein: CASSFSGRAFEQYF
CDR3 DNA: TGTGCCAGCAGCTTTAGCGGGAGGGCATTCGAGCAGTACTTC

J gene: TRBJ2-7
D gene: TRBD1
V gene: TRBV7-2
clone size: .
CDR3 protein: CASSLVSVWGTGGYEQYF
CDR3 DNA: TGTGCCAGCAGCTTAGTTTCAGTGTGGGGGACAGGGGGCTACGAGCAGTACTTC

J gene: TRBJ2-5
D gene: TRBD1
V gene: TRBV7-2
clone size: .
CDR3 protein: CASSLGQPVETQYF
CDR3 DNA: TGTGCCAGCAGCTTGGGACAGCCAGTGGAGACCCAGTACTTC

J gene: TRBJ2-7
D gene: .
V gene: TRBV5-1
clone size: .
CDR3 protein: CASSSSIPLSSYEQYF
CDR3 DNA: TGCGCCAGCAGCTCCTCAATTCCTCTGAGCTCCTACGAGCAGTACTTC

J gene: TRBJ1-1
D gene: .
V gene: TRBV7-9
clone size: .
CDR3 protein: CASTPRRSRVLVNTEAFF
CDR3 DNA: TGTGCCAGCACCCCCAGGAGGTCTAGGGTGCTCGTGAACACTGAAGCTTTCTTT

J gene: TRBJ2-3
D gene: .
V gene: TRBV19
clone size: .
CDR3 protein: CASSIGPGGTDTQYF
CDR3 DNA: TGTGCCAGTAGTATCGGGCCCGGGGGCACAGATACGCAGTATTTT

J gene: TRBJ1-1
D gene: .
V gene: TRBV29-1
clone size: few
CDR3 protein: CSVAARLNTEAFF
CDR3 DNA: TGCAGCGTTGCAGCCAGGTTGAACACTGAAGCTTTCTTT

J gene: TRBJ1-5
D gene: .
V gene: TRBV9
clone size: .
CDR3 protein: CASSVGPAGRNQPQHF
CDR3 DNA: TGTGCCAGCAGCGTAGGTCCAGCAGGGCGCAATCAGCCCCAGCATTTT

J gene: TRBJ2-3
D gene: TRBD1
V gene: TRBV29-1
clone size: .
CDR3 protein: CSTYRDRPTDTQYF
CDR3 DNA: TGCAGCACGTACAGGGACAGACCCACAGATACGCAGTATTTT

J gene: TRBJ2-7
D gene: TRBD1
V gene: TRBV29-1
clone size: .
CDR3 protein: CSFIAGTGGNEQYF
CDR3 DNA: TGCAGCTTTATCGCTGGGACAGGGGGTAACGAGCAGTACTTC

J gene: TRBJ1-2
D gene: .
V gene: TRBV20-1
clone size: .
CDR3 protein: CSAGTGYGYTF
CDR3 DNA: TGCAGTGCTGGGACGGGTTATGGCTACACCTTC

J gene: TRBJ2-7
D gene: TRBD1
V gene: TRBV11-2
clone size: .
CDR3 protein: CASSLAQGTDKPYEQYF
CDR3 DNA: TGTGCCAGCAGCTTAGCTCAGGGGACAGACAAGCCCTACGAGCAGTACTTC

J gene: TRBJ1-2
D gene: TRBD1
V gene: TRBV6-5
clone size: .
CDR3 protein: CASTRGQGRHGYTF
CDR3 DNA: TGTGCCAGCACTAGAGGACAGGGACGCCATGGCTACACCTTC

J gene: TRBJ2-5
D gene: .
V gene: TRBV28
clone size: .
CDR3 protein: CASSLAGADDETQYF
CDR3 DNA: TGTGCCAGCAGTTTAGCGGGGGCAGATGATGAGACCCAGTACTTC

J gene: TRBJ2-3
D gene: TRBD2
V gene: TRBV5-1
clone size: .
CDR3 protein: CASSLGLLAGTDTQYF
CDR3 DNA: TGCGCCAGCAGCTTGGGGCTCCTAGCGGGCACAGATACGCAGTATTTT

J gene: TRBJ2-1
D gene: TRBD2
V gene: TRBV6-6
clone size: .
CDR3 protein: CASGLAGANEQFF
CDR3 DNA: TGTGCCAGCGGACTAGCGGGAGCCAATGAGCAGTTCTTC

J gene: TRBJ2-4
D gene: TRBD1
V gene: TRBV2
clone size: .
CDR3 protein: CASTRTGSIQYF
CDR3 DNA: TGTGCCAGCACCCGGACAGGGAGCATTCAGTACTTC

J gene: TRBJ2-7
D gene: .
V gene: TRBV4-2
clone size: .
CDR3 protein: CASSQDLTLYSSYEQYF
CDR3 DNA: TGTGCCAGCAGCCAAGATCTAACGCTCTATAGCTCCTACGAGCAGTACTTC

J gene: TRBJ1-1
D gene: .
V gene: TRBV7-9
clone size: .
CDR3 protein: CASSLSDGLAFF
CDR3 DNA: TGTGCCAGCAGCTTATCCGACGGTTTAGCTTTCTTT

J gene: TRBJ2-5
D gene: .
V gene: TRBV5-6
clone size: .
CDR3 protein: CASSLGLGETQYF
CDR3 DNA: TGTGCCAGCAGCTTGGGCCTCGGGGAGACCCAGTACTTC

J gene: TRBJ2-7
D gene: TRBD2
V gene: TRBV7-3
clone size: .
CDR3 protein: CASSSLLAGSSYEQYF
CDR3 DNA: TGTGCCAGCAGCTCTTTACTAGCGGGATCCTCCTACGAGCAGTACTTC

J gene: TRBJ2-1
D gene: .
V gene: TRBV19
clone size: .
CDR3 protein: CASSIAGAIRNEQFF
CDR3 DNA: TGTGCCAGTAGTATAGCAGGGGCCATCAGGAATGAGCAGTTCTTC

J gene: TRBJ1-5
D gene: .
V gene: TRBV7-8
clone size: .
CDR3 protein: CASSLAGLHQPQHF
CDR3 DNA: TGTGCCAGCAGCTTAGCCGGACTACATCAGCCCCAGCATTTT

J gene: TRBJ2-1
D gene: .
V gene: TRBV7-2
clone size: few
CDR3 protein: CASSPHNEQFF
CDR3 DNA: TGTGCCAGCAGCCCCCACAATGAGCAGTTCTTC

J gene: TRBJ2-5
D gene: .
V gene: TRBV10-3
clone size: .
CDR3 protein: CAIGARVQETQYF
CDR3 DNA: TGTGCCATCGGGGCGCGGGTACAAGAGACCCAGTACTTC

J gene: TRBJ2-1
D gene: TRBD1
V gene: TRBV5-8
clone size: .
CDR3 protein: CASRRDRGYEQFF
CDR3 DNA: TGTGCCAGCAGACGGGACAGGGGCTATGAGCAGTTCTTC

J gene: TRBJ2-3
D gene: TRBD2
V gene: TRBV7-3
clone size: .
CDR3 protein: CASSPTPGEGGPWGQYF
CDR3 DNA: TGTGCCAGCAGCCCAACCCCCGGGGAGGGAGGCCCCTGGGGGCAGTATTTT

J gene: TRBJ1-1
D gene: .
V gene: TRBV27
clone size: .
CDR3 protein: CASSSPLRVRGTEAFF
CDR3 DNA: TGTGCCAGCAGTTCCCCCTTGAGGGTGAGGGGCACTGAAGCTTTCTTT

J gene: TRBJ2-2
D gene: .
V gene: TRBV29-1
clone size: .
CDR3 protein: CSVSTGQYGELFF
CDR3 DNA: TGCAGCGTCTCTACGGGGCAGTACGGGGAGCTGTTTTTT

J gene: TRBJ2-5
D gene: .
V gene: TRBV28
clone size: .
CDR3 protein: CASTMPESGGSAQYF
CDR3 DNA: TGTGCCAGCACCATGCCGGAGAGCGGAGGGTCGGCCCAGTACTTC

J gene: TRBJ2-1
D gene: TRBD1
V gene: TRBV10-3
clone size: .
CDR3 protein: CAISDPGGGADEQFF
CDR3 DNA: TGTGCCATCAGTGATCCAGGGGGCGGGGCAGACGAGCAGTTCTTC

J gene: TRBJ2-7
D gene: TRBD1
V gene: TRBV4-1
clone size: .
CDR3 protein: CASSQTGGRREQYF
CDR3 DNA: TGCGCCAGCAGCCAGACAGGGGGTCGGCGCGAGCAGTACTTC

J gene: TRBJ2-5
D gene: TRBD2
V gene: TRBV5-1
clone size: .
CDR3 protein: CASSSDSGRETQYF
CDR3 DNA: TGCGCCAGCAGCTCAGATAGCGGGAGAGAGACCCAGTACTTC

J gene: TRBJ1-3
D gene: .
V gene: TRBV5-8
clone size: .
CDR3 protein: CASRFPSGNTIYF
CDR3 DNA: TGTGCCAGCAGGTTCCCCTCTGGAAACACCATATATTTT

J gene: TRBJ2-7
D gene: TRBD2
V gene: TRBV7-8
clone size: .
CDR3 protein: CASSRLTSGSEQYF
CDR3 DNA: TGTGCCAGCAGCCGATTGACTAGCGGGAGCGAGCAGTACTTC

J gene: TRBJ2-1
D gene: .
V gene: TRBV6-6
clone size: .
CDR3 protein: CASSRLRQGEQFF
CDR3 DNA: TGTGCCAGCAGCCGACTCAGACAAGGTGAGCAGTTCTTC

J gene: TRBJ2-5
D gene: .
V gene: TRBV7-6
clone size: .
CDR3 protein: CASSRGKGTETQYF
CDR3 DNA: TGTGCCAGCAGCAGAGGGAAAGGGACGGAGACCCAGTACTTC

J gene: TRBJ2-1
D gene: TRBD1
V gene: TRBV7-2
clone size: .
CDR3 protein: CASSFLRTGDNEQFF
CDR3 DNA: TGTGCCAGCAGCTTTCTTCGGACAGGGGACAATGAGCAGTTCTTC

J gene: TRBJ1-1
D gene: .
V gene: TRBV2
clone size: .
CDR3 protein: CASSKGQMNTEAFF
CDR3 DNA: TGTGCCAGCAGTAAGGGGCAGATGAACACTGAAGCTTTCTTT

J gene: TRBJ1-1
D gene: .
V gene: TRBV12-5
clone size: .
CDR3 protein: CASGLVLGGGTEAFF
CDR3 DNA: TGTGCTAGTGGTTTGGTACTCGGGGGTGGCACTGAAGCTTTCTTT

J gene: TRBJ2-7
D gene: .
V gene: TRBV6-1
clone size: .
CDR3 protein: CASSVYWYEQYF
CDR3 DNA: TGTGCCAGCAGTGTTTATTGGTACGAGCAGTACTTC

J gene: TRBJ2-3
D gene: .
V gene: TRBV7-9
clone size: once
CDR3 protein: CASSTTFSGEGTDTQYF
CDR3 DNA: TGTGCCAGCAGCACGACGTTTAGCGGCGAGGGCACAGATACGCAGTATTTT

J gene: TRBJ2-7
D gene: TRBD1
V gene: TRBV5-1
clone size: once
CDR3 protein: CASSYGGQGTYEQYF
CDR3 DNA: TGCGCCAGCAGTTATGGGGGACAGGGCACCTACGAGCAGTACTTC

J gene: TRBJ2-5
D gene: TRBD2
V gene: TRBV7-9
clone size: few
CDR3 protein: CASSSRGSGSFPGETQYF
CDR3 DNA: TGTGCCAGCAGCTCCCGGGGGAGCGGGAGCTTTCCGGGAGAGACCCAGTACTTC

J gene: TRBJ1-1
D gene: .
V gene: TRBV6-1
clone size: .
CDR3 protein: CASSESGRLNTEAFF
CDR3 DNA: TGTGCCAGCAGTGAATCCGGACGCCTGAACACTGAAGCTTTCTTT

J gene: TRBJ2-7
D gene: TRBD2
V gene: TRBV19
clone size: few
CDR3 protein: CASSIRGGRSYEQYF
CDR3 DNA: TGTGCCAGTAGTATACGCGGCGGGAGGTCCTACGAGCAGTACTTC

J gene: TRBJ2-5
D gene: .
V gene: TRBV6-5
clone size: .
CDR3 protein: CASKLRDSEAQYF
CDR3 DNA: TGTGCCAGCAAACTCCGGGACTCCGAAGCCCAGTACTTC

J gene: TRBJ2-7
D gene: TRBD1
V gene: TRBV10-3
clone size: .
CDR3 protein: CAISASGQSYEQYF
CDR3 DNA: TGTGCCATCAGTGCCTCGGGACAGTCCTACGAGCAGTACTTC

J gene: TRBJ2-2
D gene: .
V gene: TRBV5-1
clone size: .
CDR3 protein: CASSLGQTANTGELFF
CDR3 DNA: TGCGCCAGCAGCTTGGGGCAGACCGCGAACACCGGGGAGCTGTTTTTT

J gene: TRBJ1-5
D gene: .
V gene: TRBV30
clone size: .
CDR3 protein: CAWSLPRTGRSNQPQHF
CDR3 DNA: TGTGCCTGGAGTCTTCCCCGGACCGGGCGGAGCAATCAGCCCCAGCATTTT

J gene: TRBJ2-7
D gene: .
V gene: TRBV11-1
clone size: .
CDR3 protein: CASSLTGIGYEQYF
CDR3 DNA: TGTGCCAGCAGCTTAACGGGGATCGGCTACGAGCAGTACTTC

J gene: TRBJ2-1
D gene: TRBD2
V gene: TRBV19
clone size: .
CDR3 protein: CASSSRLAGVVYNEQFF
CDR3 DNA: TGTGCCAGTAGTTCAAGACTAGCGGGAGTTGTTTACAATGAGCAGTTCTTC

J gene: TRBJ2-2
D gene: .
V gene: TRBV6-1
clone size: .
CDR3 protein: CASSEWGRANTGELFF
CDR3 DNA: TGTGCCAGCAGTGAATGGGGTAGAGCGAACACCGGGGAGCTGTTTTTT

J gene: TRBJ2-7
D gene: TRBD1
V gene: TRBV5-1
clone size: .
CDR3 protein: CASSQQGWVDEQYF
CDR3 DNA: TGCGCCAGCAGCCAACAGGGGTGGGTCGACGAGCAGTACTTC

J gene: TRBJ2-6
D gene: .
V gene: TRBV19
clone size: .
CDR3 protein: CATEKAVESGANVLTF
CDR3 DNA: TGTGCCACCGAAAAGGCTGTAGAATCTGGGGCCAACGTCCTGACTTTC

J gene: TRBJ2-7
D gene: .
V gene: TRBV14
clone size: .
CDR3 protein: CASSQYWTGAGYEQYF
CDR3 DNA: TGTGCCAGCAGCCAATACTGGACGGGGGCCGGGTACGAGCAGTACTTC